One and the same sample provided the 21 T cell receptor beta chains below, sequenced in a study of post-analysis software for immune sequencing data. Study-wide findings and caveats: Five TRBV segments (TRBV5-6, TRBV5-1 and TRBV20-1 among them) occurred more frequently in patients than in controls.

These receptors are not linked to any known antigen. Included in the TCR beta cDNA libraries were unique molecular identifiers. Each CDR3 protein is one row after TCRdb ran MiXCR on the PCR reads. The sample has approximately 250,000 distinct CDR3 sequences, 30% to 45% seen once; the top ten hold more than 4%. Input material: blood. All receptors come from a girl aged 10 to 17 with multiple sclerosis.

This clonotype was detected many times. CDR3 in amino acids: CSGDRGTYNEQFF. The CDR3 region has the DNA TGCAGCGGCGACAGGGGAACGTACAATGAGCAGTTCTTC. The chain recombines TRBV29-1 with TRBJ2-1, with 8 bases aligning to TRBD1. The CDR3 runs 13 residues. The V gene's germline CDR1 is SQVTM and CDR2 ANQGSEA. V was clipped by 7 bases and J by 4 bases; unmatched bases: 6.

Regarding this clonotype: Being one base from a much bigger clone, this may be a read error. The chain combines TRBV4-1 with TRBJ2-3; unclear D gene. CDR3 length equals 13 residues. Germline loops: CDR1 MGHRA, CDR2 YSYEKL. V lost 1 base to trimming and J lost 4 bases, with 6 bases between them. CDR3 coding DNA: TGCGCCAGCAGCCAAGTAGCAGCAGATACGCAGTATTTT. It specifies CASSQVAADTQYF.

J is TRBJ2-4 and V is TRBV29-1, with a possible D match to TRBD2 (5 bases). The CDR3 covers 14 residues. V was trimmed by 5 bases and J by 8 bases, leaving 19 bases between them. CDR1 is SQVTM, CDR2 ANQGSEA, per germline. The CDR3 region is CSVSFGGGQDIQYF. CDR3 sequence (DNA): TGCAGCGTTTCTTTCGGTGGCGGGCAAGACATTCAGTACTTC.

This clonotype has ten or more counts. The chain is built from TRBV3-1 and TRBJ2-4, with 11 bases fitting TRBD2. The CDR3 is 17 residues long. After removal of 5 bases from V and 0 bases from J, the junction contained 6 bases not matched to a gene. The germline V gene has CDR1 LGHDT and CDR2 YNNKEL (reference sequence). The CDR3 sequence is CASSEVTSGGAKNIQYF. The CDR3 DNA reads TGTGCCAGCAGCGAAGTAACTAGCGGGGGAGCCAAAAACATTCAGTACTTC.

In its sample, this clonotype was seen many times. The gene calls are TRBV2 and TRBJ2-3, with 13 positions matching TRBD2. Germline lookup yields CDR1 SNHLY and CDR2 FYNNEI. Unmatched junction bases numbered 13, after V lost 6 bases and J lost 4 bases. CDR3 size: 18 residues. The CDR3 reads CASSRRGWTSGRPDTQYF. In DNA, the CDR3 is TGTGCCAGCAGCCGCCGAGGATGGACTAGCGGGAGACCAGATACGCAGTATTTT. Variable domain in full (rest from reference TRBV2 and TRBJ2-3): EPEVTQTPSHQVTQMGQEVILRCVPISNHLYFYWYRQILGQKVEFLVSFYNNEISEKSEIFDDQFSVERPDGSNFTLKIRSTKLEDSAMYFCASSRRGWTSGRPDTQYFGPGTRLTVL.

A few counts support this clonotype. The chain is built from TRBV29-1 and TRBJ2-7; D might be TRBD2 (6 bases). Per germline, CDR1 SQVTM and CDR2 ANQGSEA. The V gene lost 5 bases and the J gene lost 7 bases, with 15 bases spanning the gap. The CDR3 runs to 12 residues. The DNA of the CDR3 is TGCAGCGTTCAATCCGGAGGGGATGAGCAGTACTTC. It codes for CSVQSGGDEQYF.

This chain links TRBV7-9 with TRBJ1-4; D not resolved. Germline CDR1 reads SEHNR; CDR2 reads FQNEAQ (reference sequence). V was trimmed by 7 bases and J by 8 bases, leaving 14 bases between them. The CDR3 contains 13 residues. Here the CDR3 DNA reads TGTGCCAGCACCCGGGTGGATCAGGAAAAACTGTTTTTT. Translating gives CASTRVDQEKLFF.

This clonotype was seen many times. The chain is built from TRBV2 and TRBJ1-5; D ambiguous. Per germline, CDR1 SNHLY and CDR2 FYNNEI. The CDR3 runs to 15 residues. The V and J ends lost 6 bases and 0 bases respectively, with 12 bases between them. CDR3: CASSAPDDSNQPQHF. As DNA, the CDR3 is TGTGCCAGCAGCGCACCCGACGATAGCAATCAGCCCCAGCATTTT.

Comment on this clonotype: A single base separates this from a much larger clone, so it may be a read error. The DNA is omitted, as the CDR3 cannot be located on it reliably, and the CDR3 follows TCRdb's listing. V gene TRBV29-1 combines with J gene TRBJ1-2. The CDR3 extends over 10 residues, inclusive of both ends. Looked up from germline, CDR1 is SQVTM and CDR2 is ANQGSEA. CDR3 residues: CSVQWAEGTF.

Note on this clonotype: This could be a read error, since a much larger clone is one nucleotide away. The V call is TRBV20-1, the J call TRBJ1-1; tentative D call: TRBD1 (6 bases). CDR1 is DFQATT, CDR2 SNEGSKA, per germline (reference sequence). This CDR3 comprises 13 residues. This chain's CDR3 is CGAVLQGNTEAFF. CDR3 DNA sequence: TGCGGTGCTGTTCTACAGGGAAACACTGAAGCTTTCTTT.

Concerning this clonotype: A much more abundant neighbour one base away suggests this may be a read error. J is TRBJ2-1 and V is TRBV6-1; weak D call: TRBD1 (5 bases). Gene TRBJ2-7 matches the end of the DNA better, so the J call may be wrong. Germline CDR1 MNHNS, CDR2 SASEGT. The CDR3 is 15 residues long. In DNA form, the CDR3 reads TGTGCCAGCAGTGCCTTAAGACAGACGTACAATGAGCAGTACTTC. It codes for CASSALRQTYNEQYF.

This clonotype was seen repeatedly, ten times or more. This chain links TRBV6-6 with TRBJ2-1, with D tentatively TRBD2 (6 bases). The CDR3 contains 14 residues. Germline CDR1 and CDR2: MNHNY and SVGAGI (reference sequence). V lost 6 bases to trimming and J lost 5 bases, with 14 bases between them. The chain's CDR3 is CASSPSGGNNEQFF. The CDR3 DNA follows: TGTGCCAGCAGCCCTTCCGGGGGAAACAATGAGCAGTTCTTC.

This rearrangement joins TRBV28 to TRBJ2-1; D gene uncertain. V was trimmed by 7 bases and J by 7 bases, leaving 17 bases between them. CDR1 is MDHEN, CDR2 SYDVKM, per germline. The length of the CDR3 is 14 residues. The CDR3 region has the DNA TGTGCCAGCAATCAAGCCGGACCCCTTAATGAGCAGTTCTTC. It specifies CASNQAGPLNEQFF.

The chain has TRBV7-2 and TRBJ1-2; 7 positions agree with TRBD1. The V and J ends lost 4 bases and 6 bases, in that order; junction bases with no gene match: 11. The CDR3 has 15 amino acids. Germline lookup yields CDR1 SGHTA and CDR2 FQGNSA. CDR3 protein: CASSSRDQGGHGYTF. Here the CDR3 DNA reads TGTGCCAGCAGCTCTCGGGATCAGGGGGGGCATGGCTACACCTTC.

This chain joins TRBV7-2 and TRBJ2-1; 8 bases are a match to TRBD2. The CDR3 totals 16 residues. CDR1 is SGHTA, CDR2 FQGNSA, per germline. V shed 5 bases and J 6 bases; nucleotides not matched to a gene: 12. The CDR3, as DNA: TGTGCCAGCAGCCCAAGCGGGGGTATTCGGGGCAATGAGCAGTTCTTC. Translation: CASSPSGGIRGNEQFF.

The chain links TRBV10-3 to TRBJ2-7; 12 bases are shared with TRBD2. The J call is in doubt because the DNA end fits TRBJ2-5 better. Germline CDR1 is ENHRY and CDR2 is SYGVKD. The CDR3 contains 18 residues. The CDR3 sequence: CAISQRLAGVPPFGTQYF. The CDR3 DNA reads TGTGCCATCAGCCAGAGACTAGCGGGAGTTCCGCCTTTCGGGACCCAGTACTTC.

This clonotype was seen many times. The V gene is TRBV7-3, the J gene TRBJ2-1; D not resolved. Germline V gene lookup returns CDR1 SGHTA and CDR2 FQGTGA. V lost 1 base, J lost 3 bases, and 7 bases lay in between. The CDR3 length is 14 residues. CDR3 DNA: TGTGCCAGCAGCTTAAGGGGTGGCTACAATGAGCAGTTCTTC. This sequence encodes CASSLRGGYNEQFF.

A word on this clonotype: A much larger clone lies a single base off, so this may be a read error. This chain joins TRBV29-1 and TRBJ2-3, with 7 bases fitting TRBD1. The trim removed 7 bases at V and 10 bases at J, leaving 14 bases unmatched. There are 13 residues in the CDR3. Germline V lookup: CDR1 SQVTM, CDR2 ANQGSEA. CDR3 amino acids: CSAGQELRGPQYF. CDR3 DNA: TGCAGCGCAGGACAGGAGCTGAGGGGTCCGCAGTATTTT.

The J gene is TRBJ2-5, the V gene TRBV28; perhaps TRBD2 as D (6 bases). The CDR3 is 14 residues long. Germline V gives CDR1 MDHEN, CDR2 SYDVKM. V was clipped by 6 bases and J by 5 bases, with 16 bases between them. The CDR3 spells CASRTGTGHETQYF. CDR3 DNA sequence: TGTGCCAGCAGAACCGGGACTGGGCATGAGACCCAGTACTTC.

In its sample, this clonotype was seen a few times. The genes are TRBV20-1 and TRBJ2-1; no clear D. Germline V gene data show CDR1 as DFQATT and CDR2 as SNEGSKA (reference sequence). The V and J ends lost 1 base and 8 bases respectively, with 15 bases between them. CDR3 length equals 14 residues. The CDR3 bases are TGCAGTGCTAGAGGTGAGAATGTCGGCGATGAGCAGTTCTTC. Translation gives CSARGENVGDEQFF.

The genes are TRBV6-6 and TRBJ1-1, with TRBD1 matching over 8 bases. V trimming: 4 bases; J trimming: 8 bases; junction bases outside the gene matches: 3. Germline assignment: CDR1 MNHNY and CDR2 SVGAGI (reference sequence). The length of the CDR3 is 12 residues. CDR3 in amino acids: CASSSRQGEAFF. The DNA for the CDR3 is TGTGCCAGCAGTTCACGACAGGGGGAAGCTTTCTTT.